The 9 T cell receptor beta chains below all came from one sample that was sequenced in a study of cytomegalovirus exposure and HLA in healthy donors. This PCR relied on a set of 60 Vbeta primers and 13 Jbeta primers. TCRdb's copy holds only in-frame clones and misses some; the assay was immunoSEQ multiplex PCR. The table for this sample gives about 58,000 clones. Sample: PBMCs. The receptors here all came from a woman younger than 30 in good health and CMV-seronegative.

The CDR3 coding sequence is TGTGCCAGCAGCCAAGACCGGGCAGGGGGTAGCAATCAGCCCCAGCATTTT. Translated: CASSQDRAGGSNQPQHF. The rearrangement links TRBV4-2 to TRBJ1-5; 7 bases line up with TRBD1. Germline V gives CDR1 LGHNA, CDR2 YNFKEQ. This CDR3 spans 17 amino acids. The V and J ends lost 0 bases and 0 bases, in that order; junction bases with no gene match: 5.

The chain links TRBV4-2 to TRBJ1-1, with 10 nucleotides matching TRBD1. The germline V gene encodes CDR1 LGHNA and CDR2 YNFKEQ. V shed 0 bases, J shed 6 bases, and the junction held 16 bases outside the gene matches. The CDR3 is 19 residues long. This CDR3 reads CASSQDARQGAPRGPEAFF. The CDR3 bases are TGTGCCAGCAGCCAAGATGCCCGACAGGGGGCGCCTAGAGGTCCTGAAGCTTTCTTT.

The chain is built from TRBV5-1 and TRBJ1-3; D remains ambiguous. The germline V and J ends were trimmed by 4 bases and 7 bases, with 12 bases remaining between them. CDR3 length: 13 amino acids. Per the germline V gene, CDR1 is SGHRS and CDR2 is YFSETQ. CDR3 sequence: CASSLESGNTIYF. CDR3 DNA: TGCGCCAGCAGCCTGGAGTCCGGGAACACCATATATTTT.

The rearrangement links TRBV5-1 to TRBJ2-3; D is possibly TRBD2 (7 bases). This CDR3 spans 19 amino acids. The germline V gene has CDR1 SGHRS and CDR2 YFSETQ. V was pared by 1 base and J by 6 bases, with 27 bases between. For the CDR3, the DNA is TGCGCCAGCAGCTTGAGACTCCTAACCGCCCCGGGGGGCAGGGATACGCAGTATTTT. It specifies CASSLRLLTAPGGRDTQYF. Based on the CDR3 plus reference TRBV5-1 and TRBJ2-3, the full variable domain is KAGVTQTPRYLIKTRGQQVTLSCSPISGHRSVSWYQQTPGQGLQFLFEYFSETQRNKGNFPGRFSGRQFSNSRSEMNVSTLELGDSALYLCASSLRLLTAPGGRDTQYFGPGTRLTVL.

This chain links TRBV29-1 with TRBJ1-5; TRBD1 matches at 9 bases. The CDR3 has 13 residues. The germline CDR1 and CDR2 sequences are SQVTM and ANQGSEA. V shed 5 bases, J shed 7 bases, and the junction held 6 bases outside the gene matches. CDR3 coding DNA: TGCAGCGTTAGGAGGGACAGGGACCAGCCCCAGCATTTT. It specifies CSVRRDRDQPQHF.

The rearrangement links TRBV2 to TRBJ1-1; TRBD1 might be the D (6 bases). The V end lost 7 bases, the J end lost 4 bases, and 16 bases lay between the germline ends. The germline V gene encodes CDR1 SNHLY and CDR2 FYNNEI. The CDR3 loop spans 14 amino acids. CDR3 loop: CASTDRTLGTEAFF. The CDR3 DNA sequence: TGTGCCAGCACCGACAGGACTCTTGGCACTGAAGCTTTCTTT.

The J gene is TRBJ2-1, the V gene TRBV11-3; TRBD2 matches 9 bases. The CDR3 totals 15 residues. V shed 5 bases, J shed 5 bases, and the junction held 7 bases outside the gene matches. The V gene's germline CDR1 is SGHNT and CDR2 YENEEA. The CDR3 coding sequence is TGTGCCAGCAGCACCCGCGGGGGGGCGGACAATGAGCAGTTCTTC. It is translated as CASSTRGGADNEQFF.

The CDR3 region has the DNA TGTGCCAGCAGTTACTCAGAAGGACTCTCTGGAAACACCATATATTTT. This codes for CASSYSEGLSGNTIYF. The chain carries TRBV6-5 and TRBJ1-3, with D unresolved. This CDR3 region has 16 residues. V dropped 0 bases and J dropped 0 bases, with 9 bases sitting between them. The germline gives CDR1 MNHEY, CDR2 SVGAGI.

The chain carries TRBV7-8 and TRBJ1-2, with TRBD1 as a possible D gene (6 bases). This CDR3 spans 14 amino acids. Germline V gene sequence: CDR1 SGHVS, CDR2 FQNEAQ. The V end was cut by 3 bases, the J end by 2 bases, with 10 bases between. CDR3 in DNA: TGTGCCAGCAGCTTTCCAGGGGCCAACTATGGCTACACCTTC. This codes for CASSFPGANYGYTF.